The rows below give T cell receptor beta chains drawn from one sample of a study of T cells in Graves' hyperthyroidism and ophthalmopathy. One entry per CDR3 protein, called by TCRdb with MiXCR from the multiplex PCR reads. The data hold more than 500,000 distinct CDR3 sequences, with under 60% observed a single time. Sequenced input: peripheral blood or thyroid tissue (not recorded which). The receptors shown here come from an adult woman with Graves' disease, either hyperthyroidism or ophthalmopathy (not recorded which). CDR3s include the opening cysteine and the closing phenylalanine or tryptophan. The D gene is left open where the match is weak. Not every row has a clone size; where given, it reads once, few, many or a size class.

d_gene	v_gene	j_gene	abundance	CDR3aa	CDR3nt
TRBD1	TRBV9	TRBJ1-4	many	CASSVQPGQLLSGANEKLFF	TGTGCCAGCAGCGTGCAACCGGGACAGCTCTTGTCCGGTGCTAATGAAAAACTGTTTTTT
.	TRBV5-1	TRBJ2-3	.	CASSCGTDTQYF	TGCGCCAGCAGCTGCGGCACAGATACGCAGTATTTT
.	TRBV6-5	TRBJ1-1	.	CAISEFSRRSTEAFF	TGTGCCATCAGTGAGTTCTCGAGGAGGAGTACTGAAGCTTTCTTT
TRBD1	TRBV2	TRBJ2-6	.	CASTGQGRSGANVLTF	TGTGCCAGCACAGGACAGGGACGGTCTGGGGCCAACGTCCTGACTTTC
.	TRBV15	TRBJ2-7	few	CATSRDQGQTYEQYF	TGTGCCACCAGCAGAGATCAAGGACAGACCTACGAGCAGTACTTC
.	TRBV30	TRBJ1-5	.	CAWSQGEGPPQHF	TGTGCCTGGAGTCAAGGGGAAGGTCCGCCCCAGCATTTT
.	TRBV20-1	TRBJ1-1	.	CSASSTNTEAFF	TGCAGTGCTAGCTCAACGAACACTGAAGCTTTCTTT
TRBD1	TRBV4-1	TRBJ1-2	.	CASSHKEQGSGYTF	TGCGCCAGCAGCCACAAGGAACAGGGGAGTGGCTACACCTTC
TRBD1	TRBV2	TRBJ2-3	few	CASSEAGQGVKDTQYF	TGTGCCAGCAGTGAAGCGGGACAGGGCGTGAAGGATACGCAGTATTTT
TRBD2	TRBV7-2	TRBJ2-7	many	CASSSGLAYEQYF	TGTGCCAGCAGCTCGGGACTAGCTTACGAGCAGTACTTC
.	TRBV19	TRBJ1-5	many	CASSIVELGNQPQHF	TGTGCCAGTAGTATCGTTGAGCTGGGCAATCAGCCCCAGCATTTT
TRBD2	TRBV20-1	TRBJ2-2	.	CSARDPGGRRAGELFF	TGCAGTGCTAGAGATCCCGGCGGGAGAAGGGCCGGGGAGCTGTTTTTT
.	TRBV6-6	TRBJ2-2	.	CASSFLTGGGTGELFF	TGTGCCAGCAGTTTCCTCACAGGGGGAGGGACCGGGGAGCTGTTTTTT
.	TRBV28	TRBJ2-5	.	CASSLVRRGQETQYF	TGTGCCAGCAGTTTAGTAAGGAGGGGGCAAGAGACCCAGTACTTC
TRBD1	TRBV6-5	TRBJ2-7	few	CASSYAPYRGTYEQYF	TGTGCCAGCAGTTACGCCCCTTACAGGGGGACCTACGAGCAGTACTTC
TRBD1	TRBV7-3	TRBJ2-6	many	CASSPGQGVSGANVLTF	TGTGCCAGCAGTCCGGGACAGGGGGTCTCTGGGGCCAACGTCCTGACTTTC
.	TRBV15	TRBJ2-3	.	CATSNWGQADTQYF	TGTGCCACCAGCAATTGGGGTCAGGCAGATACGCAGTATTTT
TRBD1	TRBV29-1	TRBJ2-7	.	CSVGQGSEQYF	TGCAGCGTGGGACAGGGGAGCGAGCAGTACTTC
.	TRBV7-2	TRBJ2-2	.	CASSQDSGRGRGELFF	TGCGCCAGCAGCCAAGATTCGGGCCGGGGGCGCGGGGAGCTGTTTTTT
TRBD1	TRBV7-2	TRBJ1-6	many	CASSLRPGGDNSPLHF	TGTGCCAGCAGCTTAAGGCCAGGGGGTGATAATTCACCCCTCCACTTT
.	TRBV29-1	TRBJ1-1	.	CSLVREVAAAFF	TGCAGCTTAGTGAGGGAGGTTGCGGCGGCTTTCTTT
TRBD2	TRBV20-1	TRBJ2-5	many	CSARSGSSGSQETQYF	TGCAGTGCTAGATCAGGATCTAGCGGGAGTCAGGAGACCCAGTACTTC
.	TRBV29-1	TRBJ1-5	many	CSAGSREEPQHF	TGCAGCGCTGGTAGCAGGGAGGAGCCCCAGCATTTT
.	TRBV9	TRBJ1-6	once	CASSARGGLQSPLHF	TGTGCCAGCAGCGCTCGTGGGGGTCTGCAATCACCCCTCCACTTT
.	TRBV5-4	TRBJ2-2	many	CASSPRAGNIGELFF	TGTGCCAGCAGCCCCCGGGCAGGGAATATCGGGGAGCTGTTTTTT
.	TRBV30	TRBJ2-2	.	CAWSVGLNTGELFF	TGTGCCTGGAGTGTAGGCCTGAACACCGGGGAGCTGTTTTTT
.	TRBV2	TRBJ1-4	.	CASSQRGASEKLFF	TGTGCCAGCAGCCAGAGGGGTGCAAGTGAAAAACTGTTTTTT
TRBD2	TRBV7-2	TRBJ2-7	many	CASSSWSPRRYSGSLNEQYF	TGTGCCAGCAGCTCGTGGTCGCCTCGGAGATATAGCGGGAGTCTCAACGAGCAGTACTTC
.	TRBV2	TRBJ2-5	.	CASSEVGNQPQYF	TGTGCCAGCAGTGAAGTTGGTAATCAGCCCCAGTACTTC
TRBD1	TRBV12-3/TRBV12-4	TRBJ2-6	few	CASSWPGQGANVLTF	TGTGCCAGCAGTTGGCCGGGACAGGGGGCCAACGTCCTGACTTTC
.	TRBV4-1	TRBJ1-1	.	CASRPWGSGTEAFF	TGCGCCAGCAGGCCCTGGGGCAGTGGCACTGAAGCTTTCTTT
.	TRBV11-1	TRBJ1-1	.	CASSSQGPMNTEAFF	TGTGCCAGCAGCTCCCAGGGGCCCATGAACACTGAGGCTTTCTTT